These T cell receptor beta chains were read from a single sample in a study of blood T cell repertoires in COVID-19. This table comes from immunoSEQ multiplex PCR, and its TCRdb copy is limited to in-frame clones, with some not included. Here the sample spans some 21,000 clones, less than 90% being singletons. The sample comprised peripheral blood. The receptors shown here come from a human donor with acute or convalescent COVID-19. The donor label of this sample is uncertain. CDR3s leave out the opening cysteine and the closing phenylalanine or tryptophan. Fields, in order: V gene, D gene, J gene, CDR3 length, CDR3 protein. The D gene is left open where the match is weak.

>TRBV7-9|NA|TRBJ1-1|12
ASSLGQMNTEAF
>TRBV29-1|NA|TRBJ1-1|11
SVVVTQDTEAF
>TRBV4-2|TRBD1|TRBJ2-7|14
ASSQGPGQGNYEQY
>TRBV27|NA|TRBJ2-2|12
ASSSQGNTGELF
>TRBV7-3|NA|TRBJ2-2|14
ASSLTSRVDTGELF
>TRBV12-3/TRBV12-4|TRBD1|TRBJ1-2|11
ATGTGGSYGYT
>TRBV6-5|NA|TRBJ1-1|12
ASSYSNGDTEAF
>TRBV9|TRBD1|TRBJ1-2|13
ASSAGQGINYGYT
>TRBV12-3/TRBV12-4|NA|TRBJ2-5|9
ASSQGETQY
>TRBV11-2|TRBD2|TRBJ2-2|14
ASSLYSGGAPGELF
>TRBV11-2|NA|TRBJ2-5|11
ASGRGAIETQY
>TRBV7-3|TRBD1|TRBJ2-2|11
ASSRTGTGELF
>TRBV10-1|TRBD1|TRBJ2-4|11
ASTDREENIQY
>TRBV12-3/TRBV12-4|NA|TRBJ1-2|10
ASRLANYGYT
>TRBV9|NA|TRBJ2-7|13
ASSARDTSVYEQY
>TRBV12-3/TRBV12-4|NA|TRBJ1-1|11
ASSLGGATEAF
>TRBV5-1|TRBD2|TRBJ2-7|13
ASSLEGLASYEQY
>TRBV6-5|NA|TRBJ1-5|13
ASAHNRAPGQPQH
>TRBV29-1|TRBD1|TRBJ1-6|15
SVEAVRGRYYNSPLH
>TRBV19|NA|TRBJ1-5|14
ASSILFRRVNQPQH
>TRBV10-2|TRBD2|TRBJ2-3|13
ASSERSAGFDTQY
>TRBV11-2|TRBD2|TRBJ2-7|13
ASSPGLAGFYEQY
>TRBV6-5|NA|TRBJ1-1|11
ASSYAGNTEAF
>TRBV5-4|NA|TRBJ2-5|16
ASSAGTAIQVLQETQY
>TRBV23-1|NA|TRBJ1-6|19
ASCITLSGTPNNPYNSPLH
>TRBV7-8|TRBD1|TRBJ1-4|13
ASTDRTGGKEKLF
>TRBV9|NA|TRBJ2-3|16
ASSVRNGGRGNTDTQY
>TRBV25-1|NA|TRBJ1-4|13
ASSDLGGTNEKLF
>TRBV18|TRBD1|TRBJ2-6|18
ASSRGAARDRGAGANVLT
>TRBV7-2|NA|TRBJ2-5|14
ASSSLGQFQGETQY
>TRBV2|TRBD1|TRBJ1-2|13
ASRGQVHSSWGYT
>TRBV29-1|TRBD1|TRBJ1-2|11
SVEAGGNYGYT
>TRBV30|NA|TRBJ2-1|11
AWSARQDNEQF
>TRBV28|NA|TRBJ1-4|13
ASTTSGGIREKLF
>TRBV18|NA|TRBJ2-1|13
ASSPAGSSYNEQF
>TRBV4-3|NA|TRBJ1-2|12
ASSPPAVAYGYT
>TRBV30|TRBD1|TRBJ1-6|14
ACPRDGTGNNSPLH
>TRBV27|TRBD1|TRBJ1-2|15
ASSSAGSGTGNLGYT
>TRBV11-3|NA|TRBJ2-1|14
ASSLEGGGTKNEQF
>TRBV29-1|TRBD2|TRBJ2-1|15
SVAGTSGVSSYNEQF